What follows are 16 T cell receptor beta chains derived from one specimen sequenced in a study of T cells in women clearing cervical HPV infection (dated by TCRdb to 2016 to 2019). The receptor library was made with the immunoSEQ multiplex PCR assay. Sourced from immuneACCESS, this table was stored by TCRdb with only in-frame sequences that have V and J called. A share of the clones is absent; for the studies checked, an unresolved V gene accounts for under half, and the remainder has no known explanation. The sample's table lists a count of 25,000 to 35,000 clones. In total, the top ten clones hold approximately 22% of the sample. Sequencing was carried out using blood buffy coat. These receptors were collected from a woman between 18 and 70 years old with a cervical HPV16 infection that either progressed to CIN3+ or cleared (not recorded which).

As concerns this clone: The CDR3 end falls 3 residues outside the read, so it is completed with the germline J gene. This rearrangement joins TRBV28 to TRBJ1-2, with 8 bases fitting TRBD1. The CDR3 totals 12 residues. The germline V gene encodes CDR1 MDHEN and CDR2 SYDVKM. CDR3 DNA (partial): TGTGCCAGCAGCCTCCGGACAGGGCCG. This translates into CASSLRTGP. The whole CDR3 sequence is CASSLRTGPYTF.

Remarks on this clone: The DNA ends 3 residues before the CDR3 does, and the rest of the CDR3 is filled in from the germline J gene. V is TRBV10-1 and J is TRBJ2-7; a possible D gene is TRBD2 (6 bases). The CDR3 loop spans 16 amino acids. Germline lookup yields CDR1 WNHNN and CDR2 SYGVQD (reference sequence). Trimming took off 6 bases at V and 4 bases at J, with 22 bases between the two ends. This chain's CDR3 is CASSESRSGRPYEQYF. CDR3 DNA, as far as it was read: TGCGCCAGCAGCGAATCAAGATCGGGGAGGCCGTACGAG.

A note on this clone: Read sequence stops 3 residues before the CDR3 end, and the germline J gene provides the missing end. The chain uses TRBV5-1 and TRBJ2-3; weak D call: TRBD1 (6 bases). V dropped 0 bases and J dropped 1 base, with 9 bases sitting between them. Germline CDR1 is SGHRS and CDR2 is YFSETQ. The CDR3 extends over 15 amino acids. Partial CDR3 DNA: TGCGCCAGCAGCTTGGAAGCAGGGGGCACAGATACG. Protein sequence: CASSLEAGGTDT. From start to end, the CDR3 is CASSLEAGGTDTQYF.

As regards this clone: With the read ending 3 residues before the CDR3 end, the germline J gene is used to fill in that end. This rearrangement joins TRBV11-2 to TRBJ2-7, with no clear D. Germline CDR1 is SGHAT and CDR2 is FQNNGV. V lost 1 base and J lost 0, with 4 bases in between. This CDR3 has 13 amino acids. CDR3 residues: CASSLAGSYEQYF. Partial CDR3 DNA: TGTGCCAGCAGCTTAGCCGGCTCCTACGAG. The complete variable domain, with remaining parts taken from reference TRBV11-2 and TRBJ2-7, reads EAGVAQSPRYKIIEKRQSVAFWCNPISGHATLYWYQQILGQGPKLLIQFQNNGVVDDSQLPKDRFSAERLKGVDSTLKIQPAKLEDSAVYLCASSLAGSYEQYFGPGTRLTVT.

Worth noting for this clone: The missing CDR3 end, 3 residues past where the read stops, is filled in from the germline J gene. The chain recombines TRBV30 with TRBJ1-6; D possibly corresponds to TRBD1 (5 bases). The germline V and J ends were trimmed by 2 bases and 8 bases, with 10 bases remaining between them. In germline, CDR1 is GTSNPN, CDR2 SVGIG (reference sequence). The CDR3 totals 13 residues. CDR3 loop: CAWSPGLDSPLHF. The DNA read from the CDR3 is TGTGCCTGGAGTCCAGGGCTGGATTCACCC.

A note on this clone: Read coverage stops 3 residues before the CDR3 terminus; the germline J gene supplies the remainder. The gene calls are TRBV5-6 and TRBJ1-2, with 8 positions matching TRBD1. The CDR3 runs to 15 residues. Germline V lookup: CDR1 SGHDT, CDR2 YYEEEE. V gave up 4 bases and J gave up 7 bases; unmatched junction bases: 12. CDR3 loop: CASSPLGQGARGYTF. The DNA read from the CDR3 is TGTGCCAGCAGCCCCCTGGGGCAGGGGGCACGTGGC.

Comment on this clone: The CDR3 end lies 3 residues beyond the end of the read and is filled in from the germline J gene. The chain is built from TRBV20-1 and TRBJ2-5, with TRBD2 matching over 13 bases. This CDR3 contains 18 residues. The germline gives CDR1 DFQATT, CDR2 SNEGSKA (reference sequence). V trimming: 8 bases; J trimming: 2 bases; junction bases outside the gene matches: 17. CDR3 bases read: TGCAGTTATGCCGCCGGGACTAGCGGGACGCTACTTCAAGAGACC. As protein: CSYAAGTSGTLLQET. The whole CDR3 reads CSYAAGTSGTLLQETQYF.

Concerning this clone: The sequence runs out 3 residues before the end of the CDR3; the remainder is reconstructed from the germline J gene. This chain links TRBV20-1 with TRBJ2-5; D gene unclear. Per the germline V gene, CDR1 is DFQATT and CDR2 is SNEGSKA (reference sequence). This CDR3 has 13 residues. Trimming cost V 5 bases and J 2 bases, with 12 bases left between them. CDR3 bases read: TGCAGTGCTCGTCCGTCGTCGCAAGAGACC. This gives the protein CSARPSSQET. The complete CDR3 protein is CSARPSSQETQYF.

As concerns this clone: The CDR3 end falls 3 residues outside the read, so it is completed with the germline J gene. The chain employs TRBV10-3 and TRBJ2-5, with 11 bases that match TRBD2. The V gene end was trimmed by 5 bases and the J gene end by 2 bases; junction bases not matched to a gene: 10. The CDR3 length is 17 residues. Germline V lookup: CDR1 ENHRY, CDR2 SYGVKD. The sequenced CDR3 bases are TGTGCCATCAGTATAGCCGGGACTAGCGGCCCTCAAGAGACC. Amino acid sequence: CAISIAGTSGPQET. The CDR3 in full is CAISIAGTSGPQETQYF.

On this clone: The read comes to an end 3 residues before the CDR3 does, leaving the germline J gene to fill in the end. The chain couples TRBV5-5 to TRBJ1-1; no clear D gene. Trimming shortened V by 5 bases and J by 3 bases, and 8 bases separated the two germline ends. The CDR3 contains 12 residues. From germline, CDR1 is SGHKS and CDR2 YYEKEE (reference sequence). The covered CDR3 bases are TGTGCCAGCAGTCTTAGTGACACTGAA. Translation gives CASSLSDTE. The CDR3 reads in full as CASSLSDTEAFF.

In the case of this clone: The missing CDR3 end, 3 residues past where the read stops, is filled in from the germline J gene. This chain uses TRBV5-4 with TRBJ1-3; no firm D call. CDR1 is SGHNT, CDR2 YYREEE, per germline (reference sequence). V was clipped by 0 bases and J by 3 bases, with 7 bases between them. This CDR3 comprises 14 residues. The chain's CDR3 is CASSLGQRGNTIYF. CDR3 DNA, as far as it was read: TGTGCCAGCAGCTTGGGGCAGCGTGGAAACACC. The full variable domain, rest sourced from reference TRBV5-4 and TRBJ1-3, is ETGVTQSPTHLIKTRGQQVTLRCSSQSGHNTVSWYQQALGQGPQFIFQYYREEENGRGNFPPRFSGLQFPNYSSELNVNALELDDSALYLCASSLGQRGNTIYFGEGSWLTVV.

Worth noting for this clone: The sequenced fragment ends 3 residues before the CDR3 boundary, so the rest is inferred from the germline J gene. The chain employs TRBV5-1 and TRBJ1-4; 8 bases fit TRBD1. The junction had 4 bases not matched to a gene; V was cut back by 2 bases and J by 4 bases. Germline V CDR1 and CDR2: SGHRS, YFSETQ. The CDR3 totals 15 residues. The CDR3 bases that were read are TGCGCCAGCAGCTTTGGGGACAGGAATAATGAAAAA. It codes for CASSFGDRNNEK. The whole CDR3 reads CASSFGDRNNEKLFF.

Details on this clone: The sequence runs out 3 residues before the end of the CDR3; the remainder is reconstructed from the germline J gene. The chain carries TRBV19 and TRBJ2-2, with 9 bases identical to TRBD1. Germline V gene lookup returns CDR1 LNHDA and CDR2 SQIVND (reference sequence). The CDR3 loop spans 17 amino acids. The CDR3 bases that were read are TGTGCCAGTAGTATACCGTTCACAGGGGGCATCAATTCACCG. Protein product: CASSIPFTGGINSP. The whole CDR3 region reads CASSIPFTGGINSPLFF. Full variable domain (remainder filled in from reference TRBV19 and TRBJ2-2): DGGITQSPKYLFRKEGQNVTLSCEQNLNHDAMYWYRQDPGQGLRLIYYSQIVNDFQKGDIAEGYSVSREKKESFPLTVTSAQKNPTAFYLCASSIPFTGGINSPLFFGEGSRLTVL.

To note about this clone: The read comes to an end 3 residues before the CDR3 does, leaving the germline J gene to fill in the end. The V gene is TRBV4-1, the J gene TRBJ1-4, with TRBD1 identical over 9 bases. V was pared by 1 base and J by 5 bases, with 2 bases of the junction left unmatched. This CDR3 comprises 15 residues. Germline V CDR1 and CDR2: MGHRA, YSYEKL. The DNA read from the CDR3 is TGCGCCAGCAGCCAAGGGGACAGGGTCAATGAAAAA. This gives the protein CASSQGDRVNEK. The CDR3 as a whole reads CASSQGDRVNEKLFF.

Points on this clone: The read ends 3 residues early relative to the CDR3; the germline J gene fills the gap. V is TRBV4-2 and J is TRBJ2-7; perhaps TRBD1 as D (5 bases). V was trimmed by 0 bases and J by 2 bases, leaving 5 bases between them. The CDR3 totals 13 residues. In germline, CDR1 is LGHNA, CDR2 YNFKEQ. The sequenced part of the CDR3 DNA is TGTGCCAGCAGCCAAGAGGACACCTACGAG. Protein product: CASSQEDTYE. Given in full, the CDR3 is CASSQEDTYEQYF.

About this clone itself: The CDR3 is cut off 3 residues early in the read; its end comes from the germline J gene. The V call is TRBV19, the J call TRBJ2-7; the match to TRBD2 covers 10 bases. V was clipped by 5 bases and J by 2 bases; unmatched bases: 6. The V gene's germline CDR1 is LNHDA and CDR2 SQIVND (reference sequence). The CDR3 sequence is 15 residues long. CDR3 region: CASSLPGTSAYEQYF. The CDR3 bases that were read are TGTGCCAGTAGTCTTCCCGGGACTAGCGCCTACGAG.